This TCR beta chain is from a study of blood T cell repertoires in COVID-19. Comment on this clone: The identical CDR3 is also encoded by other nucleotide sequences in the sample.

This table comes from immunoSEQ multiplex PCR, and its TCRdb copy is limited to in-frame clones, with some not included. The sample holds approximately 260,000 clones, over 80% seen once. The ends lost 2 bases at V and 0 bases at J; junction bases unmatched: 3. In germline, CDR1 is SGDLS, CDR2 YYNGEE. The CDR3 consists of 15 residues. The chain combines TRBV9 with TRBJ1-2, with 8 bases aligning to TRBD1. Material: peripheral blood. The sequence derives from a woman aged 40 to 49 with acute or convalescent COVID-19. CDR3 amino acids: CASSVGTGPNYGYTF. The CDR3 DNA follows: TGTGCCAGCAGCGTGGGGACAGGCCCTAACTATGGCTACACCTTC. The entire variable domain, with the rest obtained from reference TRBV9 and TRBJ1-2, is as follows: DSGVTQTPKHLITATGQRVTLRCSPRSGDLSVYWYQQSLDQGLQFLIQYYNGEERAKGNILERFSAQQFPDLHSELNLSSLELGDSALYFCASSVGTGPNYGYTFGSGTRLTVV.